A selection of T cell receptor beta chains follows, all from one sample in a study of OX40 agonist ivuxolimab in advanced cancers. Assay used: immunoSEQ multiplex PCR; TCRdb lists only in-frame clones, some missing. Found here are about 42,000 clones, more than 70% of them singletons; the top ten hold around an eighth. Specimen: CD4+ or CD8+ T cells sorted from blood, collected in a trial of the OX40 agonist ivuxolimab. The receptors here all came from an adult with an advanced solid tumor such as melanoma, head and neck, liver or kidney cancer. Each CDR3 is given with its conserved first and last residue. Size tells how often a clone was seen (once, few, many) or the class of an expanded clone, and some rows leave it out.

size	length	V	J	CDR3
-	16	TRBV2	TRBJ1-6	CASREQGASYNSPLHF
-	13	TRBV28	TRBJ2-7	CASSQQTRGEQYF
-	16	TRBV5-4	TRBJ2-1	CASSWDAGATYNEQFF
once	16	TRBV18	TRBJ2-5	CASSPRTAMFQETQYF
-	16	TRBV19	TRBJ2-5	CASSSWREPLRETQYF
-	16	TRBV27	TRBJ2-5	CASSPVAGRVGETQYF
few	16	TRBV11-2	TRBJ2-7	CASSPIARDTSYEQYF
-	15	TRBV6-6	TRBJ1-5	CASTQGINSNQPQHF
-	17	TRBV7-9	TRBJ2-3	CASSLRALVLVSDTQYF
-	16	TRBV9	TRBJ1-4	CASSVAVGTTNEKLFF
-	14	TRBV9	TRBJ1-2	CASSPGLFNYGYTF
-	16	TRBV28	TRBJ2-5	CASRSVWGTPAGTQYF